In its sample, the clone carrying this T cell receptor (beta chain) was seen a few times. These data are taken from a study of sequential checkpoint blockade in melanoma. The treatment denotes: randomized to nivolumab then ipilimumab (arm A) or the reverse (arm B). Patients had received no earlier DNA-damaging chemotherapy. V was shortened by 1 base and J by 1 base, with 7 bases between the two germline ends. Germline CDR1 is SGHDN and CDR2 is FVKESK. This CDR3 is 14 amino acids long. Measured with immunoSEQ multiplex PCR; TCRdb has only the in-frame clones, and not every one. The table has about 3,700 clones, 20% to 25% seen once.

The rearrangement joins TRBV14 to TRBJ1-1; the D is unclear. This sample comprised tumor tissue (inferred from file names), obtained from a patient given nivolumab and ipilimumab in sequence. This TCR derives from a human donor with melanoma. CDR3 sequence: CASSQAGKNTEAFF. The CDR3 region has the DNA TGTGCCAGCAGCCAAGCGGGGAAGAACACTGAAGCTTTCTTT.